The clone carrying this T cell receptor (beta chain) was counted a few times. The antigen is undetermined. Sequencing libraries made from TCR beta cDNA carried unique molecular identifiers. With roughly 0.85 to 11 million T cells as the source, some 510,000 cDNA molecules resulted. TCRdb recomputed calls from the PCR reads with MiXCR, one row per CDR3 protein. The sample lists about 460,000 distinct CDR3 sequences, under 55% seen once, with about 12% in the top ten. These data come from a study of post-analysis software for immune sequencing data. About the research overall: Recorded disease courses covered relapsing-remitting, secondary progressive and progressive-relapsing multiple sclerosis. Some patients had no subtype annotation. Study-wide points: Normalized Chao1 diversity in multiple sclerosis patients fell significantly below that of controls. F-measure co-clustering was strong for batch-matched samples.

The sample was blood. This TCR derives from a girl aged 5-17 years with multiple sclerosis.

This CDR3 reads CASSLSPRTGEPGANVLTF. The CDR3 nucleotides are TGTGCCAGCAGCTTATCCCCCAGGACAGGGGAACCTGGGGCCAACGTCCTGACTTTC. The chain combines TRBV7-9 with TRBJ2-6; TRBD1 matches at 9 bases. In germline, CDR1 is SEHNR, CDR2 FQNEAQ (reference sequence). CDR3 length equals 19 residues. Germline trimming cut 2 bases from V and 2 bases from J; bases unmatched to any gene: 10.